These 13 T cell receptor beta chains came from one sample sequenced in a study of cytomegalovirus exposure and HLA in healthy donors. This PCR relied on a set of 60 Vbeta primers and 13 Jbeta primers. Sequencing used immunoSEQ multiplex PCR; TCRdb keeps in-frame clones, though not all of them. The profile shows some 120,000 clones, 74% of them singletons. Sequenced input: PBMCs. The receptors here all came from a woman aged 45-65 years in good health and CMV-seropositive.

J is TRBJ1-1 and V is TRBV10-3; maybe TRBD1 (6 bases). The V gene's germline CDR1 is ENHRY and CDR2 SYGVKD. The CDR3 contains 16 residues. Trimming shortened V by 4 bases and J by 1 base, and 16 bases separated the two germline ends. The CDR3 region has the DNA TGTGCCATCAGTGGCCAAGGGAGGGGGAAGAACACTGAAGCTTTCTTT. It yields the protein CAISGQGRGKNTEAFF.

The gene calls are TRBV7-2 and TRBJ1-5, with D tentatively TRBD1 (5 bases). From germline, CDR1 is SGHTA and CDR2 FQGNSA. V was cut by 1 base and J by 6 bases, with 7 bases left in between. The CDR3 length is 13 residues. DNA of the CDR3: TGTGCCAGCAGCTTAGAGGGGCTTCAGCCCCAGCATTTT. It codes for CASSLEGLQPQHF.

This sequence joins TRBV6-6 and TRBJ1-1, with D maybe TRBD1 (6 bases). Germline-derived CDR1 and CDR2 are MNHNY and SVGAGI (reference sequence). V gave up 5 bases and J gave up 11 bases, with 12 bases separating them. This CDR3 region has 11 residues. CDR3 DNA: TGTGCCAGCAGTCACAGGGTTCGGGCTTTCTTT. Protein sequence: CASSHRVRAFF.

This clone was observed a handful of times. The J gene is TRBJ2-1, the V gene TRBV7-9; 8 positions match TRBD1. The CDR3 loop spans 16 amino acids. Losses at the gene ends were 0 bases for V and 6 bases for J; bases not matched to a gene: 7. Germline CDR1 reads SEHNR; CDR2 reads FQNEAQ (reference sequence). For the CDR3, the DNA is TGTGCCAGCAGCTTAGCGCCCCAGGGGGCGGGCAATGAGCAGTTCTTC. It yields the protein CASSLAPQGAGNEQFF.

This chain joins TRBV2 and TRBJ1-3; 7 nucleotides match TRBD1. CDR1 SNHLY and CDR2 FYNNEI come from the germline V gene. J was trimmed by 3 bases and V by 5 bases; bases with no gene match: 7. The CDR3 sequence is 15 residues long. This CDR3 reads CASSLDRAVGNTIYF. The DNA of the CDR3 is TGTGCCAGCAGTCTCGACAGGGCTGTTGGAAACACCATATATTTT.

V is TRBV7-2 and J is TRBJ1-1; D is unresolved. The CDR3 extends over 14 amino acids. Germline values: CDR1 SGHTA, CDR2 FQGNSA. V shed 3 bases and J shed 0 bases, with 8 bases lying between them. This CDR3 reads CASSFMGMNTEAFF. The CDR3 DNA reads TGTGCCAGCAGCTTCATGGGCATGAACACTGAAGCTTTCTTT.

The V and J genes are TRBV5-4 and TRBJ2-6, with D perhaps TRBD1 (5 bases). V lost 1 base to trimming and J lost 0 bases, with 11 bases between them. The CDR3 runs 17 residues. Germline-derived CDR1 and CDR2 are SGHNT and YYREEE (reference sequence). CDR3 sequence reads: CASSLFTGRSGANVLTF. CDR3 DNA: TGTGCCAGCAGCTTGTTTACAGGTCGCTCTGGGGCCAACGTCCTGACTTTC.

The chain employs TRBV29-1 and TRBJ2-5; D call uncertain. The CDR3 extends over 11 amino acids. CDR1 SQVTM and CDR2 ANQGSEA come from the germline V gene. The ends were cut back, 4 bases at V and 3 bases at J, with 6 bases in the middle. The CDR3 loop reads CSVVVEETQYF. The DNA of the CDR3 is TGCAGCGTTGTAGTGGAAGAGACCCAGTACTTC.

This clone was counted only a few times. One end of the junction does not line up with germline, which may come from a read error. This sequence joins TRBV5-6 and TRBJ2-7; 7 bases fit TRBD1. CDR1 and CDR2 (germline): SGHDT, YYEEEE. The CDR3 totals 11 residues. This chain's CDR3 is CASSLALDRDF. The CDR3 bases are TGTGCCAGCAGCTTGGCCCTTGACAGGGATTTC.

The CDR3 DNA reads as TGCAGCGTTGAAGTTTGGGGGACAGGGGACGAGACCCAGTACTTC. It is translated as CSVEVWGTGDETQYF. The rearrangement uses TRBV29-1 and TRBJ2-5, with 10 nucleotides matching TRBD1. Germline CDR1 SQVTM, CDR2 ANQGSEA. The CDR3 is made up of 15 amino acids. The junction had 7 bases not matched to a gene; V was cut back by 1 base and J by 5 bases. Drawing the rest from reference TRBV29-1 and TRBJ2-5, the complete variable domain is SAVISQKPSRDICQRGTSLTIQCQVDSQVTMMFWYRQQPGQSLTLIATANQGSEATYESGFVIDKFPISRPNLTFSTLTVSNMSPEDSSIYLCSVEVWGTGDETQYFGPGTRLLVL.

This clone has more than one count but fewer than ten. The chain has TRBV4-3 and TRBJ1-5; D unresolved. V was cut by 4 bases and J by 6 bases, with 10 bases left in between. Germline V CDR1 and CDR2: LGHNA, YSLEER. The CDR3 consists of 13 residues. In DNA, the CDR3 is TGCGCCAGCAGCCGAGGTGGAGGTCAGCCCCAGCATTTT. Translated: CASSRGGGQPQHF.

This chain links TRBV4-2 with TRBJ2-5; 10 nucleotides agree with TRBD2. With 5 bases clipped from V and 2 bases from J, the junction kept 11 bases outside the gene matches. Germline-derived CDR1 and CDR2 are LGHNA and YNFKEQ. The CDR3 totals 17 residues. The CDR3 loop reads CASSGGTGTSEQETQYF. As DNA, the CDR3 is TGTGCCAGCAGCGGGGGAACCGGGACTAGCGAACAAGAGACCCAGTACTTC.

The chain combines TRBV19 with TRBJ1-4; D is possibly TRBD1 (6 bases). Per germline, CDR1 LNHDA and CDR2 SQIVND (reference sequence). Trimming pared 6 bases from V and 3 bases from J, leaving 11 bases between. This CDR3 contains 14 residues. In DNA, the CDR3 is TGTGCCAGTAGCAACCCAGGGGCTAATGAAAAACTGTTTTTT. Its protein product is CASSNPGANEKLFF.